This TCR beta chain was sequenced during a study of response to subunit inactivated influenza vaccine. V was trimmed by 1 base and J by 3 bases, leaving 10 bases between them. CDR1 and CDR2 from the germline V gene are LGHNA and YNFKEQ. The CDR3 extends over 15 amino acids. From the RT-PCR reads, TCRdb called clonotypes with MiXCR, one entry per CDR3 protein. The sample has fewer than 600,000 distinct CDR3 sequences, approximately 7.7% seen once. Study results and limitations: It was suggested by the authors that few new T cells are recruited by each seasonal influenza vaccination.

This clonotype has only a few counts. What it binds is not known. The chain joins TRBV4-2 to TRBJ2-1, with a possible D match to TRBD2 (6 bases). Sample: PBMCs from blood, taken approximately 25 months after vaccination. This sequence originates from a man in his fifties or sixties who received an inactivated influenza vaccine. The CDR3 DNA follows: TGTGCCAGCAGCCAAGGGGGGGAAATCTACAATGAGCAGTTCTTC. Translated, it gives CASSQGGEIYNEQFF.